The clone carrying this T cell receptor (beta chain) has just a few counts. Antigen specificity is unknown. The germline CDR1 and CDR2 sequences are KGHSH and LQKENI. V lost 4 bases, J lost 5 bases, and 5 bases stayed unmatched. This CDR3 has 14 residues. Every bit of the isolated RNA underwent reverse transcription, so sequencing read expressed TCRB transcripts. Data came from immunoSEQ multiplex PCR; TCRdb stores just in-frame clones and leaves some out. Seen here are about 250,000 clones, 9.5% to 13% observed once, and the top ten hold around 0.017%. This specimen comes from a study of beta chain features in type 1 diabetes. The study, taken as a whole, reports: Patients with Type 1 diabetes showed moderately but significantly shorter TCRB CDR3s in all four CD4+ subsets. For type 1 diabetes patients, VDJ junctions showed fewer insertions and more deletions.

The sequenced sample consisted of naive CD4+ T cells from blood. The source is a man aged 25 to 40 with type 1 diabetes. The chain recombines TRBV18 with TRBJ1-5; 7 bases are a match to TRBD1. The CDR3 DNA is TGTGCCAGCTCACTAGGGACAGACCATCAGCCCCAGCATTTT. The encoded protein is CASSLGTDHQPQHF.